A single sample is the source of the 21 T cell receptor beta chains below, sequenced in a study of beta chain features in type 1 diabetes. cDNA synthesis used the whole RNA isolate, giving expressed TCRB sequences. Clones were sequenced by immunoSEQ multiplex PCR, and TCRdb holds only the in-frame ones, with some missing. The table shows about 470,000 clones, with approximately 31% occurring only once. The specimen was naive CD4+ T cells from blood. The receptors were gathered from a man aged 18-30 years in good health.

This clone was found a few times. Other nucleotide sequences from this sample produce the same CDR3. The chain couples TRBV2 to TRBJ2-5; D unresolved. The V end lost 2 bases, the J end lost 5 bases, and 9 bases lay between the germline ends. Germline values: CDR1 SNHLY, CDR2 FYNNEI. This CDR3 comprises 13 residues. CDR3 sequence: CASSEYRKETQYF. CDR3 coding DNA: TGTGCCAGCAGTGAATACCGAAAGGAGACCCAGTACTTC.

This clone was found a few times. The V and J genes are TRBV28 and TRBJ1-5, with unresolved D. The CDR3 totals 13 residues. V was clipped by 2 bases and J by 6 bases, with 8 bases between them. The germline V gene encodes CDR1 MDHEN and CDR2 SYDVKM. This chain's CDR3 is CASSLTPPQPQHF. The CDR3 region has the DNA TGTGCCAGCAGTTTAACCCCACCTCAGCCCCAGCATTTT.

DNA of the CDR3: TGTGCCACCAGGGTACTCTCGACTAGCGCCTATGAGCAGTTCTTC. Translated: CATRVLSTSAYEQFF. The chain employs TRBV15 and TRBJ2-1; 8 bases are shared with TRBD2. This CDR3 has 15 amino acids. The trim removed 6 bases at V and 8 bases at J, leaving 12 bases unmatched. Germline CDR1 reads LNHNV; CDR2 reads YYDKDF (reference sequence).

Only a few counts were recorded for this clone. V gene TRBV4-3 combines with J gene TRBJ2-7; unclear D gene. With 1 base removed from V and 0 bases from J, the gap between germline ends came to 10 bases. CDR1 and CDR2 (germline): LGHNA, YSLEER. The CDR3 is made up of 15 amino acids. The chain's CDR3 is CASSQGRGSSYEQYF. CDR3 DNA: TGCGCCAGCAGCCAAGGTCGAGGTAGCTCCTACGAGCAGTACTTC.

The V gene is TRBV7-2, the J gene TRBJ2-1; D gene ambiguous. Looked up from germline, CDR1 is SGHTA and CDR2 is FQGNSA. The CDR3 covers 13 residues. The V gene lost 5 bases and the J gene lost 4 bases, with 9 bases spanning the gap. CDR3 bases: TGTGCCAGCAGCCAGGCTCCATACAATGAGCAGTTCTTC. Residues: CASSQAPYNEQFF.

The chain links TRBV29-1 to TRBJ2-1; 8 bases are shared with TRBD2. Germline CDR1 SQVTM, CDR2 ANQGSEA. There are 13 residues in the CDR3. Trimming at V came to 4 bases and at J to 6 bases, leaving 5 bases not matched to a gene. CDR3 sequence: CSVVQRELNEQFF. The CDR3 DNA is TGCAGCGTTGTCCAGCGGGAGCTCAATGAGCAGTTCTTC.

The rearrangement uses TRBV5-1 and TRBJ1-1; 7 bases are a match to TRBD1. Trimming at V came to 4 bases and at J to 4 bases, leaving 10 bases not matched to a gene. CDR3 length: 15 residues. Germline V gene lookup returns CDR1 SGHRS and CDR2 YFSETQ. The CDR3 DNA reads TGCGCCAGCAGCGGATACAGGGGAAAAGGCACTGAAGCTTTCTTT. Translating gives CASSGYRGKGTEAFF.

The table lists this clone with a few counts. The rearrangement links TRBV4-2 to TRBJ1-1; maybe TRBD1 (5 bases). Germline CDR1 reads LGHNA; CDR2 reads YNFKEQ. This CDR3 has 14 amino acids. V lost 0 bases, J lost 5 bases, and 10 bases lay in between. In DNA form, the CDR3 reads TGTGCCAGCAGCCAAGATTACAGGATAACTGAAGCTTTCTTT. Encoded protein: CASSQDYRITEAFF.

This chain links TRBV18 with TRBJ2-7; no reliable D call. The V end was cut by 6 bases, the J end by 5 bases, with 11 bases between. This CDR3 is built from 12 residues. Per germline, CDR1 KGHSH and CDR2 LQKENI. The DNA of the CDR3 is TGTGCCAGCTCGTCCCGGGCGGACGAGCAGTACTTC. Translation: CASSSRADEQYF.

CDR3: CASSVQGATEAFF. For the CDR3, the DNA is TGTGCCAGCAGCGTCCAGGGGGCGACTGAAGCTTTCTTT. The chain couples TRBV9 to TRBJ1-1; TRBD1 matches 8 bases. The V and J ends lost 2 bases and 5 bases, in that order; junction bases with no gene match: 2. Per the germline V gene, CDR1 is SGDLS and CDR2 is YYNGEE. This CDR3 region has 13 residues.

This clone was counted a few times. This chain joins TRBV30 and TRBJ2-3, with D possibly being TRBD2 (5 bases). The CDR3 contains 12 residues. The V gene's germline CDR1 is GTSNPN and CDR2 SVGIG (reference sequence). The CDR3 DNA is TGTGCTCAAGCCGGGGGCACAGATACGCAGTATTTT. Translating gives CAQAGGTDTQYF. The full variable domain, its missing parts supplied by reference TRBV30 and TRBJ2-3, is SQTIHQWPATLVQPVGSPLSLECTVEGTSNPNLYWYRQAAGRGLQLLFYSVGIGQISSEVPQNLSASRPQDRQFILSSKKLLLSDSGFYLCAQAGGTDTQYFGPGTRLTVL.

This clone was recorded a few times. The chain links TRBV30 to TRBJ2-5, with a tentative D call TRBD1 (5 bases). This CDR3 has 14 residues. CDR1 and CDR2 (germline): GTSNPN, SVGIG (reference sequence). Between the trimmed V and J ends, which lost 0 bases and 1 base, there was a span of 9 bases. The CDR3, as DNA: TGTGCCTGGAGTGTACGCAGGGTCCAAGAGACCCAGTACTTC. Its protein is CAWSVRRVQETQYF.

V gene TRBV11-2 combines with J gene TRBJ2-1; D is unclear. Germline loops: CDR1 SGHAT, CDR2 FQNNGV. Trimming removed 1 base at V and 7 bases at J, with 5 bases between. The length of the CDR3 is 12 residues. The CDR3 bases are TGTGCCAGCAGCTTAGTAGCTAATGAGCAGTTCTTC. Protein product: CASSLVANEQFF.

For this clone: An end of the junction does not agree with germline; a read error may underlie this. This sequence joins TRBV7-7 and TRBJ2-4; 7 positions match TRBD1. This CDR3 is 13 amino acids long. The germline V gene has CDR1 SSHAT and CDR2 FNYEAQ (reference sequence). The CDR3 DNA reads as TGTGCTAGCAGCCCGACAGGGAGAGACATTCAGTACTTC. This codes for CASSPTGRDIQYF.

This clone turned up a few times. The J gene is TRBJ2-3, the V gene TRBV2; D not certain. The germline CDR1 and CDR2 sequences are SNHLY and FYNNEI. Trimming stripped 6 bases from V and 8 bases from J, with 12 bases between. This CDR3 region has 12 residues. CDR3 amino acids: CASSSKGVTQYF. The CDR3, as DNA: TGTGCCAGCAGCTCAAAAGGCGTTACGCAGTATTTT. The full variable domain, its missing parts supplied by reference TRBV2 and TRBJ2-3, is EPEVTQTPSHQVTQMGQEVILRCVPISNHLYFYWYRQILGQKVEFLVSFYNNEISEKSEIFDDQFSVERPDGSNFTLKIRSTKLEDSAMYFCASSSKGVTQYFGPGTRLTVL.

This CDR3 reads CASSLGAVNKELFF. The CDR3 nucleotides read TGTGCCAGCAGCTTGGGGGCGGTCAACAAGGAGCTGTTTTTT. V is TRBV5-6 and J is TRBJ2-2; no definite D call. The CDR3 sequence is 14 residues long. With 0 bases removed from V and 10 bases from J, the gap between germline ends came to 13 bases. In germline, CDR1 is SGHDT, CDR2 YYEEEE.

There are a few counts of this clone. The chain recombines TRBV7-2 with TRBJ2-7; 9 nucleotides match TRBD2. The germline V gene has CDR1 SGHTA and CDR2 FQGNSA. V lost 4 bases and J lost 3; bases outside the gene matches: 7. The CDR3 has 15 amino acids. CDR3 region: CASSYSGSGVYEQYF. CDR3 coding DNA: TGTGCCAGCAGCTATAGCGGGAGTGGGGTCTACGAGCAGTACTTC.

This clone was recorded a few times. Different DNA sequences within this sample yield the same CDR3. This rearrangement joins TRBV30 to TRBJ1-5; 12 positions agree with TRBD1. Germline V CDR1 and CDR2: GTSNPN, SVGIG (reference sequence). V shed 0 bases and J 6 bases; nucleotides not matched to a gene: 3. The CDR3 is made up of 15 amino acids. CDR3 region: CAWSVGTGGFQPQHF. The CDR3 coding sequence is TGTGCCTGGAGTGTAGGGACAGGGGGCTTTCAGCCCCAGCATTTT.

This chain links TRBV13 with TRBJ2-1, with a tentative D call TRBD2 (6 bases). The CDR3 has 16 amino acids. Trimming stripped 5 bases from V and 0 bases from J, with 14 bases between. Germline assignment: CDR1 PRHDT and CDR2 FYEKMQ (reference sequence). Here the CDR3 reads CASSPRAGSSYNEQFF. DNA for the CDR3: TGTGCCAGCAGCCCGAGGGCGGGGAGCTCCTACAATGAGCAGTTCTTC.

This clone was seen a few times. V is TRBV29-1 and J is TRBJ2-7; D call uncertain. The germline CDR1 and CDR2 sequences are SQVTM and ANQGSEA. Trimming pared 6 bases from V and 3 bases from J, leaving 15 bases between. The CDR3 has 13 amino acids. In DNA form, the CDR3 reads TGCAGCGTCGGCGGCAGAGCATACTACGAGCAGTACTTC. This sequence encodes CSVGGRAYYEQYF.

Notes on this clone: Other nucleotide sequences from this sample produce the same CDR3. The chain is built from TRBV30 and TRBJ1-2; D possibly corresponds to TRBD1 (6 bases). Germline V lookup: CDR1 GTSNPN, CDR2 SVGIG (reference sequence). Trimming pared 0 bases from V and 4 bases from J, leaving 9 bases between. The CDR3 sequence is 13 residues long. The CDR3 loop is CAWSVGGTYGYTF. Written as DNA, the CDR3 is TGTGCCTGGAGTGTAGGGGGTACCTATGGCTACACCTTC.